These 15 T cell receptor beta chains originate from one sample sequenced in a study of blood T cell repertoires in COVID-19. Method: immunoSEQ multiplex PCR; TCRdb's copy keeps in-frame clones and lacks some. The table lists about 83,000 clones, approximately 86% of them singletons. The sample consisted of peripheral blood. These receptors came from an elderly man with active or convalescent COVID-19.

The chain recombines TRBV5-4 with TRBJ2-1, with 9 bases lining up with TRBD2. CDR3 length: 17 residues. V dropped 1 base and J dropped 7; count of bases not matched to a gene: 12. CDR1 SGHNT and CDR2 YYREEE come from the germline V gene (reference sequence). The CDR3 region has the DNA TGTGCCAGCAGCTTGCTCGTGGGGACTAGCTTTCAGAATGAGCAGTTCTTC. Translating it yields CASSLLVGTSFQNEQFF.

The chain uses TRBV12-3 or TRBV12-4 and TRBJ2-2; D is uncertain. V dropped 1 base and J dropped 4 bases, with 4 bases sitting between them. This CDR3 has 13 residues. In nucleotides, the CDR3 is TGTGCCAGCAGTTTAGGCAGCACCGGGGAGCTGTTTTTT. It yields the protein CASSLGSTGELFF.

This chain joins TRBV20-1 and TRBJ1-1, with D possibly matching TRBD1 (6 bases). The CDR3 loop spans 14 amino acids. CDR1 is DFQATT, CDR2 SNEGSKA, per germline (reference sequence). The V end was cut by 3 bases, the J end by 8 bases, with 19 bases between. The CDR3 sequence is CSASDSGGPREAFF. CDR3 DNA: TGCAGTGCTAGTGATTCGGGGGGCCCACGGGAAGCTTTCTTT.

This sequence joins TRBV7-2 and TRBJ2-5; 9 positions match TRBD1. The CDR3 is 13 amino acids. With 6 bases clipped from V and 5 bases from J, the junction kept 4 bases outside the gene matches. Germline V gene sequence: CDR1 SGHTA, CDR2 FQGNSA. The CDR3 sequence: CASSSDRGETQYF. The CDR3 DNA reads as TGTGCCAGCAGTTCCGACAGGGGGGAGACCCAGTACTTC.

The rearrangement uses TRBV29-1 and TRBJ2-3; weak D call: TRBD2 (5 bases). Deletions cut 3 bases from V and 2 bases from J, with 9 bases between. CDR1 and CDR2 (germline): SQVTM, ANQGSEA. There are 13 residues in the CDR3. For the CDR3, the DNA is TGCAGCGTTGACCCCGGGAACACAGATACGCAGTATTTT. It encodes CSVDPGNTDTQYF.

V gene TRBV6-5 combines with J gene TRBJ1-2; tentative D call: TRBD1 (5 bases). Deletions cut 7 bases from V and 5 bases from J, with 11 bases between. The CDR3 runs 12 residues. Germline V gives CDR1 MNHEY, CDR2 SVGAGI. The CDR3 region has the DNA TGTGCCAGCACGGACACGATTTATGGCTACACCTTC. Protein sequence: CASTDTIYGYTF.

This chain uses TRBV13 with TRBJ2-2; 7 bases align to TRBD1. CDR1 and CDR2 (germline): PRHDT, FYEKMQ (reference sequence). The ends lost 2 bases at V and 3 bases at J; junction bases unmatched: 6. The CDR3 consists of 16 residues. DNA of the CDR3: TGTGCCAGCAGCTTAAAAGGGGGCGCTTACACCGGGGAGCTGTTTTTT. Protein product: CASSLKGGAYTGELFF.

The rearrangement joins TRBV28 to TRBJ2-4; TRBD2 agrees at 7 bases. Germline V lookup: CDR1 MDHEN, CDR2 SYDVKM. Trimming cost V 4 bases and J 0 bases; bases outside gene matches: 6. The length of the CDR3 is 16 residues. This CDR3 is CASSSWRELAKNIQYF. The CDR3 bases are TGTGCCAGCAGTTCCTGGCGGGAGCTAGCCAAAAACATTCAGTACTTC.

The rearrangement links TRBV5-1 to TRBJ1-6; 7 nucleotides match TRBD1. CDR3 length: 19 residues. Germline V CDR1 and CDR2: SGHRS, YFSETQ. After removal of 0 bases from V and 5 bases from J, the junction contained 14 bases not matched to a gene. DNA of the CDR3: TGCGCCAGCAGCTTGGTGTCCCCGGGACAGTTGCCGAATAATTCACCCCTCCACTTT. Translated: CASSLVSPGQLPNNSPLHF.

The rearrangement joins TRBV11-3 to TRBJ2-1; D is possibly TRBD2 (5 bases). Per germline, CDR1 SGHNT and CDR2 YENEEA. V dropped 5 bases and J dropped 4 bases, with 15 bases sitting between them. The CDR3 has 15 amino acids. For the CDR3, the DNA is TGTGCCAGCAGCCCTCCGGCTTCGGGGTACAATGAGCAGTTCTTC. It codes for CASSPPASGYNEQFF.

This chain connects TRBV7-9 to TRBJ1-6, with 8 bases aligning to TRBD1. The CDR3 spans 15 residues. With 4 bases clipped from V and 11 bases from J, the junction kept 10 bases outside the gene matches. CDR1 is SEHNR and CDR2 is FQNEAQ in the germline V gene (reference sequence). CDR3 amino acids: CASSSSGQGSAPLHF. DNA for the CDR3: TGTGCCAGCAGCTCCTCAGGACAGGGTTCTGCACCCCTCCACTTT.

The chain carries TRBV7-2 and TRBJ1-2; tentative D call: TRBD1 (5 bases). Trimming removed 4 bases at V and 5 bases at J, with 17 bases between. The CDR3 runs to 15 residues. Germline V gene data show CDR1 as SGHTA and CDR2 as FQGNSA. CDR3 bases: TGTGCCAGCAGCTGGGAGGTATCAGGGAGGTATGGCTACACCTTC. Translating it yields CASSWEVSGRYGYTF.

The chain carries TRBV9 and TRBJ1-4, with a tentative D call TRBD1 (5 bases). The V gene lost 0 bases and the J gene lost 6 bases, with 12 bases spanning the gap. Germline-derived CDR1 and CDR2 are SGDLS and YYNGEE. CDR3 length equals 15 residues. The CDR3 loop reads CASSVGGARYEKLFF. The CDR3 nucleotides read TGTGCCAGCAGCGTAGGTGGGGCCAGATATGAAAAACTGTTTTTT. Based on the CDR3 plus reference TRBV9 and TRBJ1-4, the full variable domain is DSGVTQTPKHLITATGQRVTLRCSPRSGDLSVYWYQQSLDQGLQFLIQYYNGEERAKGNILERFSAQQFPDLHSELNLSSLELGDSALYFCASSVGGARYEKLFFGSGTQLSVL.

This rearrangement joins TRBV2 to TRBJ1-4; 9 bases agree with TRBD1. V gave up 5 bases and J gave up 3 bases; unmatched junction bases: 4. The CDR3 runs 15 residues. From germline, CDR1 is SNHLY and CDR2 FYNNEI. The chain's CDR3 is CASSIGQGSNEKLFF. The DNA of the CDR3 is TGTGCCAGCAGTATCGGACAGGGGTCTAATGAAAAACTGTTTTTT.

This rearrangement joins TRBV21-1 to TRBJ2-7; TRBD1, as called in the table, went unchecked against the DNA. TRBV21-1 is a listed pseudogene. This CDR3 is 14 amino acids long. CDR3 nucleotide sequence: TGTGCCAGCAGGGACAGGTTGGGATCCTACGAGCAGTACGTC. Protein sequence: CASRDRLGSYEQYV.